This T cell receptor (beta chain) appears in the sequencing data of a study of T cell responses to AZD1222 COVID-19 vaccine. Study results and caveats: It should be noted that donors were predominantly white British and more often female, and clonal diversity was possibly underestimated. Unmutated variant regions reportedly attract nearly half of all spike-specific TCRs. Spike regions recognized by vaccine-associated CD4 TCRs spanned the protein, led by 160-218 and 743-854. Sampled repertoires all dated from after the peak T cell response.

TCRdb's table, derived via immunoSEQ multiplex PCR, lists solely in-frame clones and lacks some. In the table there are around 150,000 clones, under 95% of which are singletons. V lost 3 bases, J lost 3 bases, and 11 bases lay in between. Germline values: CDR1 LNHDA, CDR2 SQIVND (reference sequence). This CDR3 has 14 amino acids. Concerning this clone itself: Its antigen is not identified.

This sample comprised peripheral blood, obtained 28 days after the second AZD1222 dose. This receptor was identified in an adult who received the AZD1222 COVID-19 vaccine. The genes are TRBV19 and TRBJ1-1; D is perhaps TRBD1 (5 bases). In nucleotides, the CDR3 is TGTGCCAGTAGTATCCGAGACAGTTACACTGAAGCTTTCTTT. Encoded protein: CASSIRDSYTEAFF.